Each of the 25 T cell receptor beta chains below was sequenced from the same sample in a study of Ad26.COV2.S vaccination and SARS-CoV-2 variants. Specified treatment: some 20 received Ad26.COV2.S at low or high dose, single or two shots; about five received placebo; per-sample allocation not given. Sampling was performed 63 days after the first vaccine or placebo injection. Data came from immunoSEQ multiplex PCR; TCRdb stores just in-frame clones and leaves some out. Of hundreds of thousands of clones in the sample, around 89% were seen once. The sample was peripheral blood, taken in a trial of Ad26.COV2.S vaccine versus placebo. All receptors derive from a person aged 18-65 years who received the Ad26.COV2.S COVID-19 vaccine or a placebo.

The rearrangement links TRBV27 to TRBJ2-7; 10 bases agree with TRBD2. The CDR3 length is 15 residues. The V gene's germline CDR1 is MNHEY and CDR2 SMNVEV (reference sequence). Trimming cost V 8 bases and J 2 bases; bases outside gene matches: 9. CDR3: CASGLAEKGPYEQYF. Here the CDR3 DNA reads TGTGCCAGCGGACTAGCGGAGAAAGGCCCCTACGAGCAGTACTTC.

The CDR3 loop is CASSEVSGFNQPQHF. For the CDR3, the DNA is TGTGCCAGCAGTGAAGTATCAGGGTTCAATCAGCCCCAGCATTTT. V is TRBV2 and J is TRBJ1-5; D may be TRBD1 (5 bases). Germline V CDR1 and CDR2: SNHLY, FYNNEI. V lost 1 base and J 3 bases, leaving 10 bases between the germline ends. The CDR3 totals 15 residues. Variable domain in full (rest from reference TRBV2 and TRBJ1-5): EPEVTQTPSHQVTQMGQEVILRCVPISNHLYFYWYRQILGQKVEFLVSFYNNEISEKSEIFDDQFSVERPDGSNFTLKIRSTKLEDSAMYFCASSEVSGFNQPQHFGDGTRLSIL.

This clone was counted once. The CDR3 nucleotides are TGTGCCAGCAGCTTAGGCATTGCGAACACCGGGGAGCTGTTTTTT. Amino acids: CASSLGIANTGELFF. The chain has TRBV5-8 and TRBJ2-2; D ambiguous. Germline assignment: CDR1 SGHTS and CDR2 YDEGEE. This CDR3 is 15 amino acids long. V gave up 2 bases and J gave up 0 bases, with 8 bases separating them.

The V gene is TRBV29-1, the J gene TRBJ1-1, with a possible D match to TRBD1 (5 bases). CDR3 length equals 11 residues. Germline CDR1 is SQVTM and CDR2 is ANQGSEA. Trimming pared 6 bases from V and 6 bases from J, leaving 11 bases between. The CDR3 coding sequence is TGCAGCGTAGAGCGGGGACCTGAAGCTTTCTTT. Its translation: CSVERGPEAFF.

The J gene is TRBJ1-5, the V gene TRBV6-6; D is uncertain. V lost 8 bases, J lost 0 bases, and 5 bases lay in between. CDR1 is MNHNY and CDR2 is SVGAGI in the germline V gene (reference sequence). This CDR3 has 12 amino acids. The CDR3 here is CASSDSNQPQHF. CDR3 nucleotides: TGTGCCAGCTCGGATAGCAATCAGCCCCAGCATTTT.

The CDR3 DNA follows: TGTGCCAGCAGCTTAGAGGGGGACAGGGTAGGTGGCTACACCTTC. As protein: CASSLEGDRVGGYTF. The chain couples TRBV11-1 to TRBJ1-2; 9 bases line up with TRBD1. Germline CDR1 reads SGHAT; CDR2 reads FQDESV (reference sequence). The CDR3 is made up of 15 amino acids. The junction had 7 bases not matched to a gene; V was cut back by 1 base and J by 7 bases.

V and J are TRBV6-5 and TRBJ1-6, with D hard to call. CDR1 and CDR2 from the germline V gene are MNHEY and SVGAGI. The CDR3 totals 14 residues. The germline V and J ends were trimmed by 2 bases and 9 bases, with 11 bases remaining between them. CDR3 bases: TGTGCCAGCAGTTACGCGGGGTTTGGTTCACCCCTCCACTTT. As protein: CASSYAGFGSPLHF.

The V and J genes are TRBV6-2 or TRBV6-3 and TRBJ2-7, with 8 bases fitting TRBD1. J was trimmed by 3 bases and V by 4 bases; bases with no gene match: 11. Germline CDR1 and CDR2: MNHEY and SVGEGT. The CDR3 extends over 16 amino acids. For the CDR3, the DNA is TGTGCCAGCAGTTCAGCCCGGACAGGGCTTGGCTACGAGCAGTACTTC. Residues: CASSSARTGLGYEQYF.

This chain uses TRBV4-3 with TRBJ1-2, with 9 positions matching TRBD1. In germline, CDR1 is LGHNA, CDR2 YSLEER. After removal of 0 bases from V and 7 bases from J, the junction contained 6 bases not matched to a gene. The CDR3 totals 15 residues. Here the CDR3 DNA reads TGCGCCAGCAGCCAAGACACAGGGGGCGCTTTTGGCTACACCTTC. Its protein is CASSQDTGGAFGYTF.

This clone was seen only once. The rearrangement uses TRBV5-8 and TRBJ2-1; TRBD1 might be the D (6 bases). CDR1 and CDR2 from the germline V gene are SGHTS and YDEGEE. The CDR3 has 15 amino acids. V lost 2 bases to trimming and J lost 3 bases, with 12 bases between them. CDR3 DNA: TGTGCCAGCAGCTTTCAGGGGTCTGGCTACAATGAGCAGTTCTTC. Amino acid sequence: CASSFQGSGYNEQFF.

This chain uses TRBV7-9 with TRBJ1-5; 8 bases line up with TRBD1. J lost 7 bases, V lost 5 bases, and 7 bases had no gene match. Germline V CDR1 and CDR2: SEHNR, FQNEAQ (reference sequence). CDR3 length: 14 amino acids. The CDR3, as DNA: TGTGCCAGCAGCCAACCAGGGGGCGGACAGCCCCAGCATTTT. Protein: CASSQPGGGQPQHF.

The chain joins TRBV9 to TRBJ2-5; no clear D. This CDR3 spans 15 amino acids. V shed 4 bases and J shed 2 bases, with 15 bases lying between them. Germline V gene sequence: CDR1 SGDLS, CDR2 YYNGEE. Written as DNA, the CDR3 is TGTGCCAGCAGCCCTACCGGCCAGACACAAGAGACCCAGTACTTC. It encodes CASSPTGQTQETQYF.

CDR3 nucleotides: TGTGCCAGCACGGAGGCGGGAGTTAGGGCCGCTTCCTATGGCTACACCTTC. Translation gives CASTEAGVRAASYGYTF. V usage is TRBV28 and J usage is TRBJ1-2; D is uncertain. The V gene's germline CDR1 is MDHEN and CDR2 SYDVKM. V lost 7 bases, J lost 4 bases, and 25 bases lay in between. The CDR3 runs to 17 residues.

The chain uses TRBV7-2 and TRBJ1-3; 8 bases match TRBD1. This CDR3 has 15 residues. J was trimmed by 3 bases and V by 5 bases; bases with no gene match: 6. Germline CDR1 SGHTA, CDR2 FQGNSA. In DNA, the CDR3 is TGTGCCAGCAGCAGAAACAGGGGGTTTGGAAACACCATATATTTT. Protein sequence: CASSRNRGFGNTIYF.

The gene calls are TRBV3-1 (or the pseudogene TRBV3-2) and TRBJ2-3; D ambiguous. Per germline, CDR1 LGHDT and CDR2 YNNKEL (reference sequence). The CDR3 covers 13 residues. V was shortened by 5 bases and J by 2 bases, with 8 bases between the two germline ends. The CDR3 here is CASSFFDTDTQYF. The CDR3 DNA reads as TGTGCCAGCAGCTTCTTTGACACAGATACGCAGTATTTT.

This clone has a single count. This chain uses TRBV2 with TRBJ1-5; a possible D gene is TRBD1 (5 bases). The CDR3 sequence is 14 residues long. Germline lookup yields CDR1 SNHLY and CDR2 FYNNEI. V lost 6 bases, J lost 5 bases, and 14 bases lay in between. The CDR3 coding sequence is TGTGCCAGCAGGGAGGAAGGGGCGGATCAGCCCCAGCATTTT. Protein sequence: CASREEGADQPQHF.

The chain carries TRBV6-5 and TRBJ1-5; 10 bases are shared with TRBD1. V lost 7 bases, J lost 3 bases, and 6 bases stayed unmatched. CDR1 and CDR2 (germline): MNHEY, SVGAGI. This CDR3 has 15 amino acids. CDR3 coding DNA: TGTGCCAGCATCCGGGACAGGGGCCACAATCAGCCCCAGCATTTT. This sequence encodes CASIRDRGHNQPQHF.

This chain connects TRBV3-1 (or the pseudogene TRBV3-2) to TRBJ1-1, with D perhaps TRBD1 (6 bases). V was shortened by 2 bases and J by 10 bases, with 11 bases between the two germline ends. There are 12 residues in the CDR3. The germline V gene has CDR1 LGHDT and CDR2 YNNKEL (reference sequence). For the CDR3, the DNA is TGTGCCAGCAGCCAAATGCAGGGGAGAGCTTTCTTT. Residues: CASSQMQGRAFF.

The rearrangement uses TRBV30 and TRBJ2-5; a possible D gene is TRBD1 (5 bases). Germline CDR1 is GTSNPN and CDR2 is SVGIG (reference sequence). This CDR3 is 14 amino acids long. V gave up 4 bases and J gave up 0 bases, with 12 bases separating them. The CDR3 DNA sequence: TGTGCCTGGAATTGGGGCTTTGACCAAGAGACCCAGTACTTC. It specifies CAWNWGFDQETQYF.

This clone was seen a single time. CDR3 sequence (DNA): TGTGCCAGCAGGGAGGCGGGAAGCCAAGAGACCCAGTACTTC. Residues: CASREAGSQETQYF. The rearrangement uses TRBV2 and TRBJ2-5; perhaps TRBD2 as D (6 bases). The V end lost 6 bases, the J end lost 1 base, and 12 bases lay between the germline ends. Germline V gene data show CDR1 as SNHLY and CDR2 as FYNNEI. This CDR3 is built from 14 residues.

CDR3 DNA sequence: TGCAGCGTTGTACTAGCGACTTCCTACAATGAGCAGTTCTTC. Its protein product is CSVVLATSYNEQFF. The chain couples TRBV29-1 to TRBJ2-1; TRBD2 agrees at 7 bases. From germline, CDR1 is SQVTM and CDR2 ANQGSEA. Trimming cost V 4 bases and J 1 base; bases outside gene matches: 4. This CDR3 is 14 amino acids long.

The chain has TRBV2 and TRBJ1-2, with D possibly TRBD1 on 6 matching bases. The CDR3 totals 14 residues. Germline values: CDR1 SNHLY, CDR2 FYNNEI. The ends were cut back, 6 bases at V and 0 bases at J, with 11 bases in the middle. This chain's CDR3 is CASRRTDSNYGYTF. Here the CDR3 DNA reads TGTGCCAGCAGGAGGACAGACTCTAACTATGGCTACACCTTC.

The genes are TRBV19 and TRBJ2-7, with D tentatively TRBD1 (8 bases). The CDR3 totals 16 residues. In germline, CDR1 is LNHDA, CDR2 SQIVND (reference sequence). Trimming removed 4 bases at V and 2 bases at J, with 18 bases between. The CDR3, as DNA: TGTGCCAGTAGTACCGGACAGGGAGGGGGTCCCTACGAGCAGTACTTC. It is translated as CASSTGQGGGPYEQYF. The whole variable domain, remainder taken from reference TRBV19 and TRBJ2-7, is DGGITQSPKYLFRKEGQNVTLSCEQNLNHDAMYWYRQDPGQGLRLIYYSQIVNDFQKGDIAEGYSVSREKKESFPLTVTSAQKNPTAFYLCASSTGQGGGPYEQYFGPGTRLTVT.

The chain employs TRBV24-1 and TRBJ2-1, with 12 bases identical to TRBD2. The CDR3 extends over 17 amino acids. V lost 4 bases, J lost 4 bases, and 7 bases stayed unmatched. Germline CDR1 and CDR2: KGHDR and SFDVKD. CDR3 sequence (DNA): TGTGCCACCAGTGACCGGACTAGCGGGGCAGCTTACAATGAGCAGTTCTTC. Residues: CATSDRTSGAAYNEQFF.

The CDR3 sequence: CASSVDPGTGGYGYTF. The CDR3 coding sequence is TGTGCCAGCAGCGTAGATCCCGGGACAGGGGGATATGGCTACACCTTC. The chain employs TRBV9 and TRBJ1-2; 11 nucleotides match TRBD1. The CDR3 runs 16 residues. The V segment lost 0 bases and the J segment 5 bases; nucleotides outside the gene matches: 6. Germline loops: CDR1 SGDLS, CDR2 YYNGEE.